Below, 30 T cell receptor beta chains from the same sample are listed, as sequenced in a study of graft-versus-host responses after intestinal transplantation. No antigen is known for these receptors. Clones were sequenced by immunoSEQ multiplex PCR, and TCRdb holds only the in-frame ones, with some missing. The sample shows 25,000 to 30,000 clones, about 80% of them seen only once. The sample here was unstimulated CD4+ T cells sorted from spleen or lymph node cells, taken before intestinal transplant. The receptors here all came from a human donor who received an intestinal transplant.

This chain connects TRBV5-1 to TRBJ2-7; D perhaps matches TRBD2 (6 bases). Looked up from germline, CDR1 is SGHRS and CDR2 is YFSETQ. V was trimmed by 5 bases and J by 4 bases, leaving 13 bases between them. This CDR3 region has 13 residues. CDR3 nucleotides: TGCGCCAGCAGGGAAGGGACTGGGTACGAGCAGTACTTC. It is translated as CASREGTGYEQYF.

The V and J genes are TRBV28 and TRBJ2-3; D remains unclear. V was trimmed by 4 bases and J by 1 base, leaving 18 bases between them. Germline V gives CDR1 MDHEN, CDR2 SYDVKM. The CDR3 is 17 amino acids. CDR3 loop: CASSSPQWSGRTDTQYF. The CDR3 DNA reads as TGTGCCAGCAGTTCGCCACAGTGGTCCGGACGCACAGATACGCAGTATTTT.

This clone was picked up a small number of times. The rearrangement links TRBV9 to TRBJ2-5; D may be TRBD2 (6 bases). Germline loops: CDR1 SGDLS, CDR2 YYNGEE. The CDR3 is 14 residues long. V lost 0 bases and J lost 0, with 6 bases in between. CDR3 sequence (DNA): TGTGCCAGCAGCGTAGGGGACTACCAAGAGACCCAGTACTTC. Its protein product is CASSVGDYQETQYF.

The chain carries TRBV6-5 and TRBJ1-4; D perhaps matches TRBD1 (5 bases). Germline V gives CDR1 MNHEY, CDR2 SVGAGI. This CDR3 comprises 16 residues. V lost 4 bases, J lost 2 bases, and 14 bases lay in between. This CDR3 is CASSSVSGTTNEKLFF. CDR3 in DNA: TGTGCCAGCAGTTCGGTCTCAGGGACTACTAATGAAAAACTGTTTTTT.

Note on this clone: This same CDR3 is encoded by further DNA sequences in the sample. The CDR3 loop is CASSRGQGETQYF. The CDR3 nucleotides are TGCGCCAGCAGCCGCGGACAGGGGGAGACCCAGTACTTC. This chain connects TRBV5-1 to TRBJ2-5, with 9 bases lining up with TRBD1. CDR3 length: 13 amino acids. Germline CDR1 reads SGHRS; CDR2 reads YFSETQ. The trim removed 4 bases at V and 5 bases at J, leaving 3 bases unmatched.

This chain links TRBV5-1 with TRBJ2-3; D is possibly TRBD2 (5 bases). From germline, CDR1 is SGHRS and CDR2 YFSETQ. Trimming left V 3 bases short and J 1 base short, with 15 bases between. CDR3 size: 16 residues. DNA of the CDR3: TGCGCCAGCAGCTCCTTAGCGACCGAGCGCACAGATACGCAGTATTTT. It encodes CASSSLATERTDTQYF.

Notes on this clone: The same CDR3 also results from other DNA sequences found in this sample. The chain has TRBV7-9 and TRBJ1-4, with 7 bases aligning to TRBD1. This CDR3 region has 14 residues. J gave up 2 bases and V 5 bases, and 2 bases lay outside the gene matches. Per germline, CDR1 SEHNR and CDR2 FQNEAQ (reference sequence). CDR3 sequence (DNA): TGTGCCAGCAGCCTGACAGGGACTAATGAAAAACTGTTTTTT. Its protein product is CASSLTGTNEKLFF.

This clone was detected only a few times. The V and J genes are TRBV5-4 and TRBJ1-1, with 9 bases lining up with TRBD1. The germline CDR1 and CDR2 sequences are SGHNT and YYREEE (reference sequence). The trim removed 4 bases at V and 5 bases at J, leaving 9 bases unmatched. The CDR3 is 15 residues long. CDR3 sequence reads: CASSPLDRGRTEAFF. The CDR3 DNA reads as TGTGCCAGCAGCCCCTTGGACAGGGGTCGGACTGAAGCTTTCTTT.

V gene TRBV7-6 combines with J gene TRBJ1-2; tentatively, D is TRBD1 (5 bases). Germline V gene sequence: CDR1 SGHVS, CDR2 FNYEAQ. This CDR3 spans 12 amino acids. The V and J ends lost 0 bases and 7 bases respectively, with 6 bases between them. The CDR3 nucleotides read TGTGCCAGCAGCTTAGCGCAGGGTGGCTACACCTTC. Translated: CASSLAQGGYTF.

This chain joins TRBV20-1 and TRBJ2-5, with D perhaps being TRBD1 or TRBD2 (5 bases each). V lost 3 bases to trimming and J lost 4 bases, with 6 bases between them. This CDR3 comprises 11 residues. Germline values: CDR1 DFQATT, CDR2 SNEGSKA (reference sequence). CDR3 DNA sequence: TGCAGTGCTAGGGGGGTAGAGACCCAGTACTTC. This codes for CSARGVETQYF.

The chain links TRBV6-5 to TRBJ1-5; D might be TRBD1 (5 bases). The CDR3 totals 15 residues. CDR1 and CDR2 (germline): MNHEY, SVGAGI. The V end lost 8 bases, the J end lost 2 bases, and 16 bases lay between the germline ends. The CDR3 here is CASDNGGTGNQPQHF. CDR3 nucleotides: TGTGCCAGCGATAACGGGGGAACTGGCAATCAGCCCCAGCATTTT.

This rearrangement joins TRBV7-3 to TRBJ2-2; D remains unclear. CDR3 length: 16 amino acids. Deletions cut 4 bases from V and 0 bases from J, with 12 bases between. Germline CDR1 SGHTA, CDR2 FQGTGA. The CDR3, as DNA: TGTGCCAGCAGCTCCCAAGTACTCGCGAACACCGGGGAGCTGTTTTTT. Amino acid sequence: CASSSQVLANTGELFF.

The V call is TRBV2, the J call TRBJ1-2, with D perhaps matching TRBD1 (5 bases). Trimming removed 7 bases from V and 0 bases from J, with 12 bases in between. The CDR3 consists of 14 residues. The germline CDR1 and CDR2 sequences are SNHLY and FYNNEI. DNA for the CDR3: TGTGCCAGCACTCCGGACACTGCTAACTATGGCTACACCTTC. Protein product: CASTPDTANYGYTF. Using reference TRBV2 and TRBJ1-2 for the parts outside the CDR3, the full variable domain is EPEVTQTPSHQVTQMGQEVILRCVPISNHLYFYWYRQILGQKVEFLVSFYNNEISEKSEIFDDQFSVERPDGSNFTLKIRSTKLEDSAMYFCASTPDTANYGYTFGSGTRLTVV.

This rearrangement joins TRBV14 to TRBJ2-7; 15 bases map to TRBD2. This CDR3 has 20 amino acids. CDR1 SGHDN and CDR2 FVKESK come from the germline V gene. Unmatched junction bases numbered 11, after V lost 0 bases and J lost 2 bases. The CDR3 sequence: CASSQDRTSGRALTTYEQYF. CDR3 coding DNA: TGTGCCAGCAGCCAAGATCGGACTAGCGGGAGGGCCCTTACAACCTACGAGCAGTACTTC. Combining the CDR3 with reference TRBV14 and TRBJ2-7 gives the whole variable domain EAGVTQFPSHSVIEKGQTVTLRCDPISGHDNLYWYRRVMGKEIKFLLHFVKESKQDESGMPNNRFLAERTGGTYSTLKVQPAELEDSGVYFCASSQDRTSGRALTTYEQYFGPGTRLTVT.

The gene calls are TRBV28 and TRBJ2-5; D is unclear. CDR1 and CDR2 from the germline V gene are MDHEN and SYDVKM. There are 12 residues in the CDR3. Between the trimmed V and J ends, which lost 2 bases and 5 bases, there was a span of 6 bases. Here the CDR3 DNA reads TGTGCCAGCAGTTTAACCTCTGAGACCCAGTACTTC. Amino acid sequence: CASSLTSETQYF. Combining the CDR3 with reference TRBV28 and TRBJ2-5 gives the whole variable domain DVKVTQSSRYLVKRTGEKVFLECVQDMDHENMFWYRQDPGLGLRLIYFSYDVKMKEKGDIPEGYSVSREKKERFSLILESASTNQTSMYLCASSLTSETQYFGPGTRLLVL.

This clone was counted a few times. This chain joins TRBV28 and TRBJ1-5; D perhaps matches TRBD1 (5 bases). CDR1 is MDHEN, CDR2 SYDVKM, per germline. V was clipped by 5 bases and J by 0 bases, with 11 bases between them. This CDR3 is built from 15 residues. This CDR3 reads CASSLGGVSNQPQHF. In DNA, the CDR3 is TGTGCCAGCAGTCTGGGAGGGGTTAGCAATCAGCCCCAGCATTTT.

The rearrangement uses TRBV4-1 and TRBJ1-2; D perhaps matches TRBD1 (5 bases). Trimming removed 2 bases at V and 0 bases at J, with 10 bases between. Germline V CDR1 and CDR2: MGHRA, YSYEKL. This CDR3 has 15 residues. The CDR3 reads CASSQSSGPNYGYTF. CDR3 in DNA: TGCGCCAGCAGCCAATCATCGGGGCCTAACTATGGCTACACCTTC.

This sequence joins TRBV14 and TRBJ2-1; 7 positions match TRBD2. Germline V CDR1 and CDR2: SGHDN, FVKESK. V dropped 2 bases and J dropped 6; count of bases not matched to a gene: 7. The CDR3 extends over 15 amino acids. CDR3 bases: TGTGCCAGCAGCCAATCGAGCGGGAACTTCAATGAGCAGTTCTTC. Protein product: CASSQSSGNFNEQFF.

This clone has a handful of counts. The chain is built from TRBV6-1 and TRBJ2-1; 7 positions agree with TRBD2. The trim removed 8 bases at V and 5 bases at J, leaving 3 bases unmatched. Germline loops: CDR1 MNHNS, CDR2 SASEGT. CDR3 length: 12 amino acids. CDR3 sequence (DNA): TGTGCCAGCCGAGCGGGGAACAATGAGCAGTTCTTC. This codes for CASRAGNNEQFF.

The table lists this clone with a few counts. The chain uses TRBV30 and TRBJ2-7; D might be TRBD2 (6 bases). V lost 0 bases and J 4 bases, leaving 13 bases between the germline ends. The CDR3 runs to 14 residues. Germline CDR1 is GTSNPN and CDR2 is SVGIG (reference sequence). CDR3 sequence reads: CAWSVDGRGYEQYF. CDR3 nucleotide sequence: TGTGCCTGGAGTGTGGACGGGAGAGGTTACGAGCAGTACTTC.

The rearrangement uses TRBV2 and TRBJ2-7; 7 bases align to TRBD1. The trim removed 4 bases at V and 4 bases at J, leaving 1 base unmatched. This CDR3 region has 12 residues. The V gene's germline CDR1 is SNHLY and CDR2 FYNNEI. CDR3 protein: CASSGQGYEQYF. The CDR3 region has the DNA TGTGCCAGCAGTGGACAGGGATACGAGCAGTACTTC.

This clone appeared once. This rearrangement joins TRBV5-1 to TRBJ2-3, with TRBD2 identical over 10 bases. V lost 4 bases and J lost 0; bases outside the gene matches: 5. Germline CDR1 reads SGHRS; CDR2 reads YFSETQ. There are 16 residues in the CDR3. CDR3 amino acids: CASSSGLAVSTDTQYF. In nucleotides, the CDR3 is TGCGCCAGCAGCAGCGGACTAGCGGTCAGCACAGATACGCAGTATTTT. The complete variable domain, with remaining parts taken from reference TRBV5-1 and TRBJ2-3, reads KAGVTQTPRYLIKTRGQQVTLSCSPISGHRSVSWYQQTPGQGLQFLFEYFSETQRNKGNFPGRFSGRQFSNSRSEMNVSTLELGDSALYLCASSSGLAVSTDTQYFGPGTRLTVL.

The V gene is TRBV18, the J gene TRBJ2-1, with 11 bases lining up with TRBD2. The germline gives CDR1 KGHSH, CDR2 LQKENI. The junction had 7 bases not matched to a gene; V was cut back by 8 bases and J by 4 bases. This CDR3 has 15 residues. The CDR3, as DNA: TGTGCCAGCGCGCAGGGACTAGCGGAATACAATGAGCAGTTCTTC. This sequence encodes CASAQGLAEYNEQFF.

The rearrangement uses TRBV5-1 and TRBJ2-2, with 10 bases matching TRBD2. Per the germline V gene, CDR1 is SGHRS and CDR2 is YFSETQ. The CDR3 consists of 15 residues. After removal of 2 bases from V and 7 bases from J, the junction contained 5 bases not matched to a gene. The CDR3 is CASSLAGGPSGELFF. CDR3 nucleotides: TGCGCCAGCAGCTTAGCGGGGGGGCCGAGCGGGGAGCTGTTTTTT.

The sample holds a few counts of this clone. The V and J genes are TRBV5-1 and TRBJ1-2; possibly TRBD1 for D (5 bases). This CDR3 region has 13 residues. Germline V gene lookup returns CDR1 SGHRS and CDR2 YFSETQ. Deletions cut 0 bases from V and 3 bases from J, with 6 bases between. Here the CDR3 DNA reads TGCGCCAGCAGCTTGGGGGGACACTATGGCTACACCTTC. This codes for CASSLGGHYGYTF.

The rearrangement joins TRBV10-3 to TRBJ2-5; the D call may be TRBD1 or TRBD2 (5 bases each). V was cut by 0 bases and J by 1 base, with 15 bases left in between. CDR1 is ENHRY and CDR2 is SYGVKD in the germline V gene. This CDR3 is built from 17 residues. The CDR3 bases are TGTGCCATCAGTGAGTCGGGGGTAGTAGTCTCCCAAGAGACCCAGTACTTC. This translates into CAISESGVVVSQETQYF.

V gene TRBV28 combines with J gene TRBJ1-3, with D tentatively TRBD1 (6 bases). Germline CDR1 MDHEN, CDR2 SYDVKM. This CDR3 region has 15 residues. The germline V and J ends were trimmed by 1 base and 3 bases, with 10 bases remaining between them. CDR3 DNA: TGTGCCAGCAGTTTATTCACAGGGTTTGGAAACACCATATATTTT. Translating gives CASSLFTGFGNTIYF.

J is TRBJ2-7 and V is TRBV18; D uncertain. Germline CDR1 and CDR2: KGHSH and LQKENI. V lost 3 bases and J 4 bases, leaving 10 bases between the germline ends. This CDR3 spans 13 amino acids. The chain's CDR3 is CASSPDLPYEQYF. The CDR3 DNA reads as TGTGCCAGCTCACCGGACCTCCCTTACGAGCAGTACTTC.

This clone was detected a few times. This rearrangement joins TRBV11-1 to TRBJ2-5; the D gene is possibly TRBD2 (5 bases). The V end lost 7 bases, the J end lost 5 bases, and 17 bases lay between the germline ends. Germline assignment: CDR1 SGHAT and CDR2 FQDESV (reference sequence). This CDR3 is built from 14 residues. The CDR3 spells CASTHALGSETQYF. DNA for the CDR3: TGTGCCAGCACTCACGCTCTAGGGAGCGAGACCCAGTACTTC.

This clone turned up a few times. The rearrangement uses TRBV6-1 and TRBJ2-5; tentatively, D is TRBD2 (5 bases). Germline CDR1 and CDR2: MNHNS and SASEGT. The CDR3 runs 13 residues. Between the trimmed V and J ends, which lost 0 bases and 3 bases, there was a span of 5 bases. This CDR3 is CASSEAREETQYF. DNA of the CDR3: TGTGCCAGCAGTGAAGCGCGGGAAGAGACCCAGTACTTC.